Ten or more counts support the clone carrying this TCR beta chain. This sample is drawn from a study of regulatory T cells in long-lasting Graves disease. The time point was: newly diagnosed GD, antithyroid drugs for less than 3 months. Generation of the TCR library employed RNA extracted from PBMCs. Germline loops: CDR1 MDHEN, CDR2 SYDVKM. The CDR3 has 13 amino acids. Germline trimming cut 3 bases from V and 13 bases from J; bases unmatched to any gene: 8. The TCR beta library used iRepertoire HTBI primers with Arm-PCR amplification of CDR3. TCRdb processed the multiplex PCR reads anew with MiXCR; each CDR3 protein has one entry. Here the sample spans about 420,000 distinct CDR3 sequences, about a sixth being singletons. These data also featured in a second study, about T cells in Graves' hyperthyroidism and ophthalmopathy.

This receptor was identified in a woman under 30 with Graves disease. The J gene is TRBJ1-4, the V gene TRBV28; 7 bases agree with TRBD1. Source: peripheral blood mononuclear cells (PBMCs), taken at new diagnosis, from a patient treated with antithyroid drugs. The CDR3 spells CASSFRHRGSLFF. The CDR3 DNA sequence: TGTGCCAGCAGTTTCCGACACAGGGGTTCACTGTTTTTT.